This TCR beta chain was observed in a study of blood T cell repertoires in COVID-19. Study as a whole: Acute-phase and convalescent COVID-19 samples originated in the United States, Italy and Spain. PBMCs, B-cell-depleted T cells, or T cells were the source of the cDNA or gDNA that made up the material.

Participant reports of clinical history set cohort assignment. This CDR3 contains 15 residues. Germline V gene lookup returns CDR1 WNHNN and CDR2 SYGVQD (reference sequence). V dropped 3 bases and J dropped 3 bases, with 12 bases sitting between them. In the study's own analysis: It was from reference gene primer amplification that nucleated cell counts were estimated. Sequencing was performed with immunoSEQ multiplex PCR; in TCRdb, only in-frame clones are kept and a portion is missing. Clonal size and the V and J genes are those of that table, whereas D and trimming came from the DNA. The sample carries approximately 440,000 clones, 90% recorded once.

The J gene is TRBJ1-3, the V gene TRBV10-1; TRBD1 might be the D (5 bases). The sequenced sample was PBMCs or T cells enriched from blood (not recorded which). This clonotype originated in a man between 18 and 35 years old who had recovered from COVID-19. The CDR3 loop is CASSEFGGVGNTIYF. Written as DNA, the CDR3 is TGCGCCAGCAGTGAATTCGGGGGAGTTGGAAACACCATATATTTT.